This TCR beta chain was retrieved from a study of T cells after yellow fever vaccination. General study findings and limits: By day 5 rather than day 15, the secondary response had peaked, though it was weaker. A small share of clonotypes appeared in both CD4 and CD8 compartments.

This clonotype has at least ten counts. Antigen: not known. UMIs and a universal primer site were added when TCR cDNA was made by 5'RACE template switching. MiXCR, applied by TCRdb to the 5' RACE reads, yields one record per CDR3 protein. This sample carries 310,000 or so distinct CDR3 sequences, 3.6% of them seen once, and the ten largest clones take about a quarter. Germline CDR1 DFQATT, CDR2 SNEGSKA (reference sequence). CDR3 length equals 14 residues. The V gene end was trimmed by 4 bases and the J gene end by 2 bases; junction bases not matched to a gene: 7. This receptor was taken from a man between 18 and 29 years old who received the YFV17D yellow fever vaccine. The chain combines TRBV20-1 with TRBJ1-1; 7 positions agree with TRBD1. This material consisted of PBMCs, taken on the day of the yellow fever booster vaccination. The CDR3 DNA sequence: TGCAGTGCTACCCCGGGAGGGGGCAACACTGAAGCTTTCTTT. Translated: CSATPGGGNTEAFF.